These T cell receptor beta chains were read from a single sample in a study of sequential checkpoint blockade in melanoma. Data came from immunoSEQ multiplex PCR; TCRdb stores just in-frame clones and leaves some out. The table includes over 25,000 clones, approximately 82% detected once. Sequences were derived from CD8+ T cells sorted from blood (inferred from file names), sampled from a patient given nivolumab and ipilimumab in sequence. All receptors come from a human donor with melanoma. Both conserved end residues are part of each CDR3. The order of the fields is D gene, clone size, J gene, V gene, CDR3 protein, CDR3 DNA. A D gene is named only where the DNA matches it firmly. Clone sizes are given selectively: once, few, many, or a class where the clone is expanded.

D: TRBD2; size: few; J: TRBJ2-1; V: TRBV5-6; CDR3: CASSEGLAGDLAYNEQFF; DNA: TGTGCCAGCAGCGAAGGACTAGCGGGAGATCTCGCCTACAATGAGCAGTTCTTC
D: TRBD1; size: -; J: TRBJ1-2; V: TRBV7-8; CDR3: CASSPIPGNRGDGYTF; DNA: TGTGCCAGCAGTCCAATACCCGGGAACAGGGGGGATGGCTACACCTTC
D: TRBD1; size: -; J: TRBJ2-5; V: TRBV29-1; CDR3: CSVFTGAQETQYF; DNA: TGCAGCGTTTTTACAGGGGCCCAAGAGACCCAGTACTTC
D: TRBD2; size: -; J: TRBJ2-7; V: TRBV5-6; CDR3: CASSFGGAYEQYF; DNA: TGTGCCAGCAGCTTTGGGGGGGCCTACGAGCAGTACTTC
D: -; size: once; J: TRBJ2-2; V: TRBV19; CDR3: CASSFGGAGELFF; DNA: TGTGCCAGTAGTTTTGGAGGGGCCGGGGAGCTGTTTTTT
D: -; size: once; J: TRBJ1-2; V: TRBV30; CDR3: CAWTSGGGGGYTF; DNA: TGTGCCTGGACTTCTGGGGGGGGTGGCGGCTACACCTTC
D: TRBD1; size: -; J: TRBJ1-5; V: TRBV4-3; CDR3: CASSRETGGYQPQHF; DNA: TGCGCCAGCAGCCGAGAAACAGGGGGATATCAGCCCCAGCATTTT
D: -; size: -; J: TRBJ2-5; V: TRBV28; CDR3: CASSLEGDGETQYF; DNA: TGTGCCAGCAGTTTAGAGGGGGATGGGGAGACCCAGTACTTC
D: TRBD2; size: once; J: TRBJ2-3; V: TRBV27; CDR3: CASSLTSGGADTQYF; DNA: TGTGCCAGCAGTTTGACTAGCGGGGGCGCAGATACGCAGTATTTT
D: -; size: -; J: TRBJ2-7; V: TRBV7-2; CDR3: CASSPEIDSYEQYF; DNA: TGTGCCAGCAGCCCCGAAATTGACTCCTACGAGCAGTACTTC
D: -; size: -; J: TRBJ1-2; V: TRBV10-3; CDR3: CAISESRGPNYGYTF; DNA: TGTGCCATCAGTGAGTCTAGGGGCCCTAACTATGGCTACACCTTC
D: TRBD2; size: -; J: TRBJ2-7; V: TRBV7-9; CDR3: CASSLEFASGRGEQYF; DNA: TGTGCCAGCAGCTTAGAGTTCGCTAGCGGGAGGGGCGAGCAGTACTTC
D: -; size: -; J: TRBJ2-1; V: TRBV29-1; CDR3: CSGMTGRPTYNEQFF; DNA: TGCAGCGGTATGACAGGGAGGCCTACCTACAATGAGCAGTTCTTC
D: TRBD1; size: -; J: TRBJ2-7; V: TRBV5-1; CDR3: CASSFPGTGVYEQYF; DNA: TGCGCCAGCAGCTTTCCCGGGACAGGGGTCTACGAGCAGTACTTC
D: TRBD1; size: once; J: TRBJ1-5; V: TRBV28; CDR3: CATTIGTDYQPQHF; DNA: TGTGCCACGACCATCGGGACAGATTATCAGCCCCAGCATTTT
D: -; size: -; J: TRBJ2-5; V: TRBV4-3; CDR3: CASSQDGQNQETQYF; DNA: TGCGCCAGCAGCCAAGATGGACAGAACCAAGAGACCCAGTACTTC
D: TRBD1; size: -; J: TRBJ1-1; V: TRBV19; CDR3: CASSDRVGAFF; DNA: TGTGCCAGTAGCGACAGGGTCGGGGCTTTCTTT
D: -; size: -; J: TRBJ1-1; V: TRBV19; CDR3: CASDLGGVNTEAFF; DNA: TGTGCCAGCGACCTGGGAGGGGTGAACACTGAAGCTTTCTTT
D: -; size: -; J: TRBJ1-1; V: TRBV5-1; CDR3: CASSLGHSSVLNTEAFF; DNA: TGCGCCAGCAGCTTGGGTCATAGTTCCGTTTTAAACACTGAAGCTTTCTTT
D: -; size: -; J: TRBJ2-1; V: TRBV5-6; CDR3: CASRRSGVLGNEQFF; DNA: TGTGCCAGCAGACGATCAGGGGTTTTAGGCAATGAGCAGTTCTTC
D: -; size: -; J: TRBJ2-7; V: TRBV7-9; CDR3: CASSLRSHEQYF; DNA: TGTGCCAGCAGCTTACGGTCCCACGAGCAGTACTTC
D: TRBD2; size: -; J: TRBJ2-1; V: TRBV7-8; CDR3: CASSPLAGGYNEQFF; DNA: TGTGCCAGCAGCCCTTTAGCGGGGGGGTACAATGAGCAGTTCTTC
D: TRBD2; size: -; J: TRBJ2-7; V: TRBV25-1; CDR3: CASNIRRGSYEQYF; DNA: TGTGCCAGCAACATAAGGCGGGGGAGCTACGAGCAGTACTTC
D: TRBD2; size: -; J: TRBJ2-5; V: TRBV6-6; CDR3: CASSYRGDLSLETQYF; DNA: TGTGCCAGCAGTTATCGGGGGGACCTGTCCCTAGAGACCCAGTACTTC
D: -; size: -; J: TRBJ2-1; V: TRBV10-2; CDR3: CASSRGISSYNEQFF; DNA: TGCGCCAGCAGTAGGGGGATAAGCTCCTACAATGAGCAGTTCTTC
D: TRBD1; size: -; J: TRBJ1-6; V: TRBV6-5; CDR3: CASSLNDRVDSPLHF; DNA: TGTGCCAGCAGCTTAAATGACAGGGTTGATTCACCCCTCCACTTT
D: -; size: -; J: TRBJ2-1; V: TRBV28; CDR3: CASSFPGGLYNEQFF; DNA: TGTGCCAGCAGTTTTCCGGGCGGGCTCTACAATGAGCAGTTCTTC